The rows below give T cell receptor beta chains drawn from one sample of a study of identical twins. TCRdb recomputed calls from the 5' RACE reads with MiXCR, one row per CDR3 protein. The data hold fewer than 350,000 distinct CDR3 sequences, with 6.5% to 9.5% observed a single time. These data also formed part of another study, on yellow fever vaccine responses in identical twins.

The sequencing sample was made of memory (CD45RO+) T cells sorted from blood. The receptors here all came from a woman younger than 30 in good health. Each CDR3 is given with its conserved first and last residue. Fields, in order: CDR3 DNA, CDR3 protein, D gene, J gene, V gene, clone size. The D gene is left open where the match is weak. The size field is filled for only some rows; it gives once, few, many or a size class.

TGCAGTGCTTCGGGCCTTATGCGAGAAAAACTGTTTTTT,CSASGLMREKLFF,.,TRBJ1-4,TRBV20-1,.
TGTGCCAGCAGCCCGTGGACAGGGGAGGGCGAGCAGTACTTC,CASSPWTGEGEQYF,TRBD1,TRBJ2-7,TRBV9,.
TGTGCCAGCAGTTTGCGTAGCGGGGCGGCGAGTGAGCAGTTCTTC,CASSLRSGAASEQFF,TRBD2,TRBJ2-1,TRBV12-3/TRBV12-4,.
TGTGCCAGCAGCCCCACCCGAAGGGTGAGCTACAATGAGCAGTTCTTC,CASSPTRRVSYNEQFF,.,TRBJ2-1,TRBV7-3,many
TGTGCCAGCAGTTACGCACAGAAGGGCACTGAAGCTTTCTTT,CASSYAQKGTEAFF,.,TRBJ1-1,TRBV6-5,.
TGCAGCGGCCGGACTGGGAACGGCTATGGCTACACCTTC,CSGRTGNGYGYTF,.,TRBJ1-2,TRBV29-1,many
TGTGCCAGCAGAGAGGCAGGGCTTAGGGAGACCCAGTACTTC,CASREAGLRETQYF,.,TRBJ2-5,TRBV27,few
TGTGCCACCAGCAGAATGCAGCGGGAAAACGAGCAGTACTTC,CATSRMQRENEQYF,TRBD2,TRBJ2-7,TRBV15,few
TGTGCCAGCCAACCGGGAGGCTTTAACAATGAGCAGTTCTTC,CASQPGGFNNEQFF,TRBD2,TRBJ2-1,TRBV7-9,.
TGCGCCAGCAGCCCCGCTGGGGGCAGGGCTGAAAAACTGTTTTTT,CASSPAGGRAEKLFF,.,TRBJ1-4,TRBV5-1,few
TGTGCCAGCAGCTTAGCCGTAGCGGGGGGCCAAGAGACCCAGTACTTC,CASSLAVAGGQETQYF,TRBD2,TRBJ2-5,TRBV7-9,many
TGCAGCGTCGAGGGGGGTTCGGGTGAAAAACTGTTTTTT,CSVEGGSGEKLFF,.,TRBJ1-4,TRBV29-1,.
TGTGCCAGCAGTGGGAACCGGGACAGGGGGCGTTATGGCTACACCTTC,CASSGNRDRGRYGYTF,TRBD1,TRBJ1-2,TRBV28,.
TGTGCCAGCAGTTTAGCGGGTCCAACCTACGAGCAGTACTTC,CASSLAGPTYEQYF,.,TRBJ2-7,TRBV28,many
TGTGCCAGCAGCTTGCTAGTCACTGGCACCACCTACGAGCAGTACTTC,CASSLLVTGTTYEQYF,.,TRBJ2-7,TRBV5-5,.
TGCAGTGCTAGATACGCAGGGAGCTCCTATAATTCACCCCTCCACTTT,CSARYAGSSYNSPLHF,.,TRBJ1-6,TRBV20-1,many
TGTGCCAGCACCGATGGGGAGACCCAGTACTTC,CASTDGETQYF,.,TRBJ2-5,TRBV7-6,.
TGCGCCAGCAGCTTGGTCCTTGGGAACACCGGGGAGCTGTTTTTT,CASSLVLGNTGELFF,.,TRBJ2-2,TRBV5-1,.
TGTGCCAGCTCACCTCTAGGGTTCGGCTACACCTTC,CASSPLGFGYTF,.,TRBJ1-2,TRBV18,.
TGTGCCACCAGTGATCCGGACAGGGTCAATGAGCAGTTCTTC,CATSDPDRVNEQFF,TRBD1,TRBJ2-1,TRBV24-1,many
TGTGCCACCAGCAGACAGGACAGGGAAGAGACCCAGTACTTC,CATSRQDREETQYF,TRBD1,TRBJ2-5,TRBV15,.
TGTGCCAGCAGCCTAGGGGCACAGGGCCGTTATGGTGGCTACACCTTC,CASSLGAQGRYGGYTF,.,TRBJ1-2,TRBV7-2,.
TGTGCCAGCAGCCAAGGGTCGACGGAAGTAGATACGCAGTATTTT,CASSQGSTEVDTQYF,.,TRBJ2-3,TRBV4-2,few
TGTGCCAGCGCCGCGAGCGGGAGGGGTTACAATGAGCAGTTCTTC,CASAASGRGYNEQFF,TRBD2,TRBJ2-1,TRBV6-4,many
TGTGCCAGCAGCCAAGGGGCCAGCGCCAAAAACATTCAGTACTTC,CASSQGASAKNIQYF,.,TRBJ2-4,TRBV4-2,.